This T cell receptor (beta chain) originates from a study of T cells in localized non-small cell lung cancer. Study-level results: Uninvolved adjacent lung showed higher T cell clonality than tumor. A median about 56 of the top 100 tumor clones appeared in adjacent lung. A single tumor region was sequenced, leaving heterogeneity possible.

By its share, this clone is large. The antigen is undetermined. The CDR3 loop spans 13 amino acids. V was cut by 7 bases and J by 11 bases, with 21 bases left in between. Per germline, CDR1 MNHGY and CDR2 SAAAGT. Some clones are missing from TCRdb's copy, which holds only in-frame ones; the method was immunoSEQ multiplex PCR. Here the sample spans over 1,000 clones, under 25% being singletons. Atypia-free adjacent lung came from at least 2 cm beyond the tumor margin. This sample comprised normal lung tissue next to the tumor, obtained before any cancer treatment. The source of this sequence is a woman aged 35 to 70 with stage I lung adenocarcinoma. The chain couples TRBV6-8 to TRBJ2-7, with a weak D call TRBD2 (5 bases). The CDR3 DNA follows: TGTGCCAGCACCGCCTTGGAGGATCTGAAAAAGTACTTC. Protein: CASTALEDLKKYF.